Reported below is one T cell receptor (beta chain). Its antigen is not known. These data belong to a study of T cell responses to AZD1222 COVID-19 vaccine. General observations from the study: Most donors were white British, females outnumbered males, and clonal diversity was possibly underestimated.

This CDR3 is 11 amino acids long. CDR1 is MNHEY and CDR2 is SVGAGI in the germline V gene. Between the trimmed V and J ends, which lost 7 bases and 1 base, there was a span of 2 bases. Only in-frame clones appear in the TCRdb table, and some are missing; sequencing was by immunoSEQ multiplex PCR. The sample records about 86,000 clones, under 95% being singletons. This specimen consisted of peripheral blood, obtained on day 0 of AZD1222 vaccination. This chain links TRBV6-5 with TRBJ1-3; D call uncertain. The receptor comes from an adult in good health. CDR3 coding DNA: TGTGCCAGCAAATCTGGAAACACCATATATTTT. Translation gives CASKSGNTIYF.